The 14 T cell receptor beta chains below were found in one sample sequenced in a study of blood T cells in healthy people across ages. A second roughly 6 to 11 cycle PCR used barcoded and J-beta primers. TCRdb itself ran the 5' RACE reads through MiXCR, one entry per CDR3 protein. The sample consists of about 800,000 distinct CDR3 sequences, about 62% of them appearing once. Sequenced: blood. These receptors all come from a man aged 30 to 45 in good health.

This clonotype was detected only a few times. DNA of the CDR3: TGCGCCAGCAGCCAAGATTATAACCGACGAGCAGATACGCAGTATTTT. It translates to CASSQDYNRRADTQYF. The rearrangement links TRBV4-3 to TRBJ2-3; D gene unclear. Between the trimmed V and J ends, which lost 0 bases and 4 bases, there was a span of 14 bases. This CDR3 has 16 amino acids. The germline V gene has CDR1 LGHNA and CDR2 YSLEER.

The chain employs TRBV5-1 and TRBJ1-1; D is uncertain. The CDR3 consists of 12 residues. CDR1 and CDR2 from the germline V gene are SGHRS and YFSETQ. Deletions cut 3 bases from V and 12 bases from J, with 15 bases between. CDR3 protein: CASSSGTNPSFF. The CDR3 DNA reads TGCGCCAGCAGCTCCGGAACAAACCCTTCTTTCTTT.

The genes are TRBV12-3 or TRBV12-4 and TRBJ2-1, with D possibly being TRBD2 (5 bases). The CDR3 length is 13 residues. V was pared by 5 bases and J by 4 bases, with 9 bases between. The CDR3 here is CASSNGGYNEQFF. CDR3 coding DNA: TGTGCCAGCAGTAACGGAGGATACAATGAGCAGTTCTTC.

This clonotype has just a few counts. The chain couples TRBV5-1 to TRBJ2-1; 14 bases map to TRBD2. This CDR3 comprises 16 residues. J lost 4 bases, V lost 4 bases, and 4 bases had no gene match. CDR1 is SGHRS and CDR2 is YFSETQ in the germline V gene. The CDR3 protein is CASSGLAGGKYNEQFF. CDR3 in DNA: TGCGCCAGCAGCGGACTAGCGGGGGGCAAATACAATGAGCAGTTCTTC.

The V call is TRBV28, the J call TRBJ1-2; D unclear. The CDR3 is 13 amino acids. Looked up from germline, CDR1 is MDHEN and CDR2 is SYDVKM. V was shortened by 6 bases and J by 5 bases, with 13 bases between the two germline ends. The CDR3 spells CASSQDGTYGYTF. The DNA for the CDR3 is TGTGCCAGCAGCCAGGACGGAACATATGGCTACACCTTC.

The rearrangement joins TRBV7-2 to TRBJ1-2; D might be TRBD1 (5 bases). V was trimmed by 1 base and J by 6 bases, leaving 6 bases between them. Germline assignment: CDR1 SGHTA and CDR2 FQGNSA. CDR3 size: 12 residues. The CDR3 sequence is CASSLDRNGYTF. Written as DNA, the CDR3 is TGTGCCAGCAGCTTAGACAGGAATGGCTACACCTTC.

The chain has TRBV20-1 and TRBJ2-1; D gene ambiguous. V was clipped by 0 bases and J by 4 bases, with 4 bases between them. The CDR3 contains 12 residues. Germline CDR1 is DFQATT and CDR2 is SNEGSKA (reference sequence). CDR3 nucleotides: TGCAGTGCTAGAGAGCAGTACAATGAGCAGTTCTTC. This sequence encodes CSAREQYNEQFF.

The V call is TRBV28, the J call TRBJ1-1; D call uncertain. The V gene's germline CDR1 is MDHEN and CDR2 SYDVKM. With 5 bases removed from V and 1 base from J, the gap between germline ends came to 14 bases. CDR3 length: 15 residues. The chain's CDR3 is CASSPGRRRNTEAFF. The CDR3 DNA reads as TGTGCCAGCAGTCCTGGACGTCGACGGAACACTGAAGCTTTCTTT.

This clonotype was seen just once. The chain uses TRBV4-1 and TRBJ1-3; 8 nucleotides align to TRBD1. The CDR3 covers 16 residues. Germline CDR1 reads MGHRA; CDR2 reads YSYEKL. J lost 1 base, V lost 0 bases, and 2 bases had no gene match. CDR3 residues: CASSQETGGSGNTIYF. The CDR3 region has the DNA TGCGCCAGCAGCCAAGAAACAGGGGGATCTGGAAACACCATATATTTT.

The V gene is TRBV20-1, the J gene TRBJ1-5, with D uncertain. The germline V gene has CDR1 DFQATT and CDR2 SNEGSKA (reference sequence). The V gene lost 3 bases and the J gene lost 4 bases, with 10 bases spanning the gap. This CDR3 has 13 residues. This chain's CDR3 is CSASMDPNQPQHF. As DNA, the CDR3 is TGCAGTGCTAGTATGGACCCTAATCAGCCCCAGCATTTT.

This clonotype was detected many times. This rearrangement joins TRBV29-1 to TRBJ2-2; no clear D. This CDR3 is built from 14 residues. The V gene's germline CDR1 is SQVTM and CDR2 ANQGSEA. Trimming removed 3 bases at V and 2 bases at J, with 10 bases between. For the CDR3, the DNA is TGCAGCGTTGAGAAACAACTTAACACCGGGGAGCTGTTTTTT. Its translation is CSVEKQLNTGELFF.

The V call is TRBV20-1, the J call TRBJ2-1; TRBD2 aligns across 14 bases. V was clipped by 6 bases and J by 4 bases; unmatched bases: 17. The CDR3 is 19 residues long. Germline V gene data show CDR1 as DFQATT and CDR2 as SNEGSKA (reference sequence). CDR3 in DNA: TGCAGTGCCCGCCGACTAGCGGGAGGGTATAGTTCCTCGTACAATGAGCAGTTCTTC. Residues: CSARRLAGGYSSSYNEQFF.

J is TRBJ2-7 and V is TRBV7-2, with TRBD1 matching 8 bases. Germline V gene sequence: CDR1 SGHTA, CDR2 FQGNSA. This CDR3 comprises 15 residues. J was trimmed by 2 bases and V by 6 bases; bases with no gene match: 9. The CDR3 DNA is TGTGCCAGCAGGATAACACCGGGACAGGCCTACGAGCAGTACTTC. It encodes CASRITPGQAYEQYF.

This chain uses TRBV29-1 with TRBJ2-7; 8 bases agree with TRBD2. The CDR3 has 14 residues. Germline V gene data show CDR1 as SQVTM and CDR2 as ANQGSEA. V shed 4 bases and J 5 bases; nucleotides not matched to a gene: 10. The CDR3, as DNA: TGCAGCGTTGTAGGGACTAGTTCTTCCAACGAGCAGTACTTC. The encoded protein is CSVVGTSSSNEQYF.